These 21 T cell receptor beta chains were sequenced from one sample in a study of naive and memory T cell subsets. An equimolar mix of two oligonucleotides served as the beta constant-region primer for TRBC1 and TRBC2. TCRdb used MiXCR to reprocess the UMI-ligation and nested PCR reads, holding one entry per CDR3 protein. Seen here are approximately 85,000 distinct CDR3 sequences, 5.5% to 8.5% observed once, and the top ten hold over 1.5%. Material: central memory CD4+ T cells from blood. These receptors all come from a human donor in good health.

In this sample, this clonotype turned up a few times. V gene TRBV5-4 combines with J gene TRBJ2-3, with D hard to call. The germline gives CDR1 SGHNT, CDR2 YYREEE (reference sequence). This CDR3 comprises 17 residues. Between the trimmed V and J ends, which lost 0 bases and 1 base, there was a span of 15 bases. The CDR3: CASSLGPPRPGTDTQYF. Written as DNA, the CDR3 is TGTGCCAGCAGCTTGGGTCCCCCGCGACCCGGCACAGATACGCAGTATTTT. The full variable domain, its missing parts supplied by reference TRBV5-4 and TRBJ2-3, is ETGVTQSPTHLIKTRGQQVTLRCSSQSGHNTVSWYQQALGQGPQFIFQYYREEENGRGNFPPRFSGLQFPNYSSELNVNALELDDSALYLCASSLGPPRPGTDTQYFGPGTRLTVL.

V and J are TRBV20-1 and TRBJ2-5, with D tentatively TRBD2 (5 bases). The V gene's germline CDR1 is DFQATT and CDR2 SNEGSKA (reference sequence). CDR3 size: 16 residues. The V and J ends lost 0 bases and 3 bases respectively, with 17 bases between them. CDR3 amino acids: CSARENGVANKETQYF. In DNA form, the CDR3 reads TGCAGTGCTAGAGAGAACGGGGTAGCGAATAAAGAGACCCAGTACTTC.

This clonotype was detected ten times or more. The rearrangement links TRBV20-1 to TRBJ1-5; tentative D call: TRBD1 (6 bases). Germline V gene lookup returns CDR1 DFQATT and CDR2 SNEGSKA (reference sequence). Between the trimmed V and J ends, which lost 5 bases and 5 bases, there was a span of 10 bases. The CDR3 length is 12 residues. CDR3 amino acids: CSALSGDQPQHF. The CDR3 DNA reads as TGCAGTGCTTTATCAGGGGATCAGCCCCAGCATTTT.

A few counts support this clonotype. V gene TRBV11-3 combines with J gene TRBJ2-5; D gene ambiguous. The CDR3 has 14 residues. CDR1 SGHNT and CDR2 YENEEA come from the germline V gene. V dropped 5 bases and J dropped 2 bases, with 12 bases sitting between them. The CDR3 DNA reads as TGTGCCAGCAGCCCGCCGGGCCCTCAAGAGACCCAGTACTTC. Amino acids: CASSPPGPQETQYF. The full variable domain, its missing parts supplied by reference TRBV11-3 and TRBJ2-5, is EAGVVQSPRYKIIEKKQPVAFWCNPISGHNTLYWYLQNLGQGPELLIRYENEEAVDDSQLPKDRFSAERLKGVDSTLKIQPAELGDSAVYLCASSPPGPQETQYFGPGTRLLVL.

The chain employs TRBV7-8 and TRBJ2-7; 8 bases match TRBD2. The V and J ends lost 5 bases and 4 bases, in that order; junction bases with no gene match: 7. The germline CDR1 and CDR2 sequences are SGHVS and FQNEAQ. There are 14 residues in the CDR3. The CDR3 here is CASSTERGTYEQYF. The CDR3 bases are TGTGCCAGCAGCACCGAGCGGGGGACTTACGAGCAGTACTTC.

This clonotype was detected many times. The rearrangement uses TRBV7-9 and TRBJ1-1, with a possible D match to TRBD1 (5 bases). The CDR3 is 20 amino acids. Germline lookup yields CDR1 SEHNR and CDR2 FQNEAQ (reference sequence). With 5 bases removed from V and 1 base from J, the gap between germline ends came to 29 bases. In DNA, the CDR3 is TGTGCCAGCAGCAAATACAGAGGGACGGGTATTTCCTATGCGAACACTGAAGCTTTCTTT. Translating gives CASSKYRGTGISYANTEAFF.

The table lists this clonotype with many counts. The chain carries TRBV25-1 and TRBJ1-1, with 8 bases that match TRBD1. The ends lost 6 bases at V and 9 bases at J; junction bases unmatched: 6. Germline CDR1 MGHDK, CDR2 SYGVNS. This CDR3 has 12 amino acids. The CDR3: CASRQGAVKAFF. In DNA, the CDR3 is TGTGCCAGCAGGCAGGGGGCTGTGAAAGCTTTCTTT.

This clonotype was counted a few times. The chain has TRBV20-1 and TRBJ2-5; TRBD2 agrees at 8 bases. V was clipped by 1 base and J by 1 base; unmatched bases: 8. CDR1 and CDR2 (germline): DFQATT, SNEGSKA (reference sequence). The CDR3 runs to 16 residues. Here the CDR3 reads CSARARLAGIQETQYF. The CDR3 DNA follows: TGCAGTGCTAGAGCTCGGCTAGCGGGTATCCAAGAGACCCAGTACTTC.

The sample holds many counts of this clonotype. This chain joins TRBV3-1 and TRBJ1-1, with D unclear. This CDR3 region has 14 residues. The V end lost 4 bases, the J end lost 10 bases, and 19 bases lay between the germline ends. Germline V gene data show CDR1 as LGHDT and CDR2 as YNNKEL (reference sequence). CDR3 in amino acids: CASSLAGISGVAFF. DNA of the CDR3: TGTGCCAGCAGCCTTGCCGGGATAAGCGGGGTAGCTTTCTTT. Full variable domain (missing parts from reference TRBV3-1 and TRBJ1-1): DTAVSQTPKYLVTQMGNDKSIKCEQNLGHDTMYWYKQDSKKFLKIMFSYNNKELIINETVPNRFSPKSPDKAHLNLHINSLELGDSAVYFCASSLAGISGVAFFGQGTRLTVV.

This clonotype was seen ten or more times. The CDR3 loop reads CASSKNSGLSMNTEAFF. As DNA, the CDR3 is TGCGCCAGCAGCAAAAATTCGGGACTCAGTATGAACACTGAAGCTTTCTTT. The rearrangement joins TRBV5-1 to TRBJ1-1; D perhaps matches TRBD1 (5 bases). V gave up 4 bases and J gave up 0 bases, with 19 bases separating them. Per germline, CDR1 SGHRS and CDR2 YFSETQ. This CDR3 comprises 17 residues.

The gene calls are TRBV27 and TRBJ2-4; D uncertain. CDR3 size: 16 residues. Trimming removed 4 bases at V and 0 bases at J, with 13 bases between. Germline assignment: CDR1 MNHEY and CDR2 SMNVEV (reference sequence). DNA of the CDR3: TGTGCCAGCAGTTCCCGGTCCCTTGGAGCCAAAAACATTCAGTACTTC. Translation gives CASSSRSLGAKNIQYF.

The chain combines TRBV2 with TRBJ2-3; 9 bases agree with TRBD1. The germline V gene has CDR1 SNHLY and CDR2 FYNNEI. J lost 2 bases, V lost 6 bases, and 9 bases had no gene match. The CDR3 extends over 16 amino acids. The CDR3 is CASRVGTGINTDTQYF. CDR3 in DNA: TGTGCCAGCAGGGTAGGGACAGGGATCAACACAGATACGCAGTATTTT.

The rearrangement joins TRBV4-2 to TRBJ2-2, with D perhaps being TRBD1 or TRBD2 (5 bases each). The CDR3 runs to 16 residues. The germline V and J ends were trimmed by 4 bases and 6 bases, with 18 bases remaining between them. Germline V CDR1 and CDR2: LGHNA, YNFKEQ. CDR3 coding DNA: TGTGCCAGCAGCCCGGGAACGCTTATAGGGGCCGGGGAGCTGTTTTTT. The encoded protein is CASSPGTLIGAGELFF.

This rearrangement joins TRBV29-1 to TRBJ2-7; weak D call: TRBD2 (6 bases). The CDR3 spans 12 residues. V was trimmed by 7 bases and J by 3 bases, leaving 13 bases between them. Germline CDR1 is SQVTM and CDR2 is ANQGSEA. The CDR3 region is CSAAPGDYEQYF. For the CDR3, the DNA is TGCAGCGCCGCGCCGGGGGACTACGAGCAGTACTTC.

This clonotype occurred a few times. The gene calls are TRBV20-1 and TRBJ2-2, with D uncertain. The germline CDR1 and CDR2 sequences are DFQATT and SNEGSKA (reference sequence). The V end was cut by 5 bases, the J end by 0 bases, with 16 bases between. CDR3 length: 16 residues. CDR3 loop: CSARLRRMANTGELFF. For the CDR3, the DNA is TGCAGTGCTCGACTGAGGAGAATGGCGAACACCGGGGAGCTGTTTTTT.

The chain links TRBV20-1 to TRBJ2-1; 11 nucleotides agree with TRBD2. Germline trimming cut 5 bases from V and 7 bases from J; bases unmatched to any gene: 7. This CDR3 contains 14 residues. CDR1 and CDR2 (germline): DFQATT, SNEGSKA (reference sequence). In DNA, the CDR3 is TGCAGTGCTGGAACTAGCGGGAGAGGAAATGAGCAGTTCTTC. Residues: CSAGTSGRGNEQFF.

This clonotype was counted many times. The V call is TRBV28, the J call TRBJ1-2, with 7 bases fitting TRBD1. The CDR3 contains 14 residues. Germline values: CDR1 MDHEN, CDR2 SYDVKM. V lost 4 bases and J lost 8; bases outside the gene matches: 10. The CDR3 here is CASSSPTGSGGYTF. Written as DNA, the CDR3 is TGTGCCAGCAGTTCCCCGACAGGGAGCGGCGGCTACACCTTC.

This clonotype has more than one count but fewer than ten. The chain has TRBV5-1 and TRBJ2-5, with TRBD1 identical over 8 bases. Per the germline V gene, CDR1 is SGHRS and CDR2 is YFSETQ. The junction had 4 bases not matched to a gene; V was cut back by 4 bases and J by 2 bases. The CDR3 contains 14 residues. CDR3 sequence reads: CASSPGQVQETQYF. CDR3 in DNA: TGCGCCAGCAGCCCGGGACAGGTACAAGAGACCCAGTACTTC.

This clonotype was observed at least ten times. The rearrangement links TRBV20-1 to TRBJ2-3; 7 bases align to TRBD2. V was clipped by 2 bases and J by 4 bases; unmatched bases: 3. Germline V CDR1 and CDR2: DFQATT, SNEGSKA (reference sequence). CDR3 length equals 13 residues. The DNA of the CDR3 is TGCAGTGCTAGACGACTAGCCGCAGATACGCAGTATTTT. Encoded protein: CSARRLAADTQYF.

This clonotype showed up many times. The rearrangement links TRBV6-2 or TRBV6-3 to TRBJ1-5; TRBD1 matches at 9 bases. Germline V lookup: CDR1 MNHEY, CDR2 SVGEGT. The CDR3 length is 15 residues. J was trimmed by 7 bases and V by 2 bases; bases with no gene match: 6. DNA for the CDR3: TGTGCCAGCAGTTACGGGGGGACAGGGTACCAGCCCCAGCATTTT. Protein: CASSYGGTGYQPQHF.

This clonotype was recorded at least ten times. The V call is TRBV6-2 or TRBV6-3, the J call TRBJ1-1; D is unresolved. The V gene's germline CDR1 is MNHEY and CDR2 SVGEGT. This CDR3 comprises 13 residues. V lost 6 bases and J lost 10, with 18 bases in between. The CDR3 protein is CASSLPGRVGAFF. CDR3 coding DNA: TGTGCCAGCAGCCTCCCCGGACGCGTCGGAGCTTTCTTT.